Given below is one T cell receptor (beta chain) in context. The data stem from a study of control samples from healthy donors and cancer patients. Trimming pared 5 bases from V and 6 bases from J, leaving 11 bases between. This CDR3 has 13 residues. The germline V gene has CDR1 SGHTA and CDR2 FQGTGA. Clones were read by immunoSEQ multiplex PCR, and TCRdb kept only the in-frame ones, dropping some. This table holds around 130,000 clones, approximately 94% found once. This clonotype was sampled from a man in his fifties with head and neck cancer. The genes are TRBV7-3 and TRBJ1-5; unclear D gene. Sample: PBMCs. CDR3 residues: CASSPGGSQPQHF. The DNA for the CDR3 is TGTGCCAGCAGCCCCGGTGGATCTCAGCCCCAGCATTTT.